This T cell receptor beta chain is drawn from a study of blood T cell repertoires in COVID-19. The germline V and J ends were trimmed by 3 bases and 2 bases, with 8 bases remaining between them. CDR1 GTSNPN and CDR2 SVGIG come from the germline V gene (reference sequence). This CDR3 contains 12 residues. Original processing methods: Using reference gene primer amplification, nucleated cell counts were estimated. Sequenced by immunoSEQ multiplex PCR; TCRdb stores in-frame clones only, minus some. V, J and clone size are taken as reported in that table, and D and trimming were inferred from the DNA itself. Found here are approximately 94,000 clones, 88% of them singletons; the top ten hold around 5.4%.

Sequencing was carried out using peripheral blood. The chain has TRBV30 and TRBJ2-7; D remains unclear. This receptor was obtained from a human donor in a cohort sampled during active COVID-19. The CDR3 is CAWRSMAYEQYF. The CDR3 nucleotides are TGTGCCTGGAGGTCTATGGCCTACGAGCAGTACTTC.